The 18 T cell receptor beta chains given below trace back to one sample, sequenced in a study of T cells in Graves' hyperthyroidism and ophthalmopathy. RNA transcripts gave rise to amplified TCR beta CDR3 regions. An initial round of RT-PCR targeting the TCR CDR3 relied on the HTBI primer set. TCRdb reprocessed the multiplex PCR reads with MiXCR, giving one entry per CDR3 protein. This table has more than 450,000 distinct CDR3 sequences, just under 20% appearing once. Material for sequencing was blood. These receptor sequences come from a middle-aged man with Graves' ophthalmopathy.

This clonotype was counted a few times. The rearrangement joins TRBV20-1 to TRBJ2-7, with 9 bases fitting TRBD2. V gave up 6 bases and J gave up 6 bases; unmatched junction bases: 18. The CDR3 is made up of 16 amino acids. Germline values: CDR1 DFQATT, CDR2 SNEGSKA (reference sequence). Here the CDR3 DNA reads TGCAGTGCCACCTCCACCCGGCGGGGGGGGACTGGCGAGCAGTACTTC. This sequence encodes CSATSTRRGGTGEQYF.

This clonotype was observed many times. The chain joins TRBV3-1 to TRBJ2-5, with D possibly being TRBD2 (5 bases). CDR1 is LGHDT, CDR2 YNNKEL, per germline (reference sequence). The V gene lost 3 bases and the J gene lost 9 bases, with 26 bases spanning the gap. This CDR3 region has 17 residues. The CDR3 here is CASSQGFGRPREAAQYF. CDR3 nucleotides: TGTGCCAGCAGCCAGGGGTTTGGGCGGCCCCGCGAAGCGGCCCAGTACTTC.

The rearrangement joins TRBV20-1 to TRBJ1-5; D is unclear. The CDR3 runs to 15 residues. Germline CDR1 reads DFQATT; CDR2 reads SNEGSKA (reference sequence). Deletions cut 1 base from V and 0 bases from J, with 10 bases between. This chain's CDR3 is CSARGSHPSNQPQHF. Here the CDR3 DNA reads TGCAGTGCTAGAGGGAGTCACCCTAGCAATCAGCCCCAGCATTTT.

This sequence joins TRBV6-1 and TRBJ2-2; tentatively, D is TRBD2 (5 bases). This CDR3 has 14 amino acids. Trimming pared 1 base from V and 7 bases from J, leaving 10 bases between. Germline V gene data show CDR1 as MNHNS and CDR2 as SASEGT. The CDR3 protein is CASSEGRGRGELFF. In DNA, the CDR3 is TGTGCCAGCAGTGAAGGGCGAGGGCGCGGGGAGCTGTTTTTT.

The chain links TRBV3-1 to TRBJ1-2, with D uncertain. Per germline, CDR1 LGHDT and CDR2 YNNKEL (reference sequence). V lost 0 bases and J 5 bases, leaving 4 bases between the germline ends. This CDR3 has 12 amino acids. This chain's CDR3 is CASSQERYGYTF. In nucleotides, the CDR3 is TGTGCCAGCAGCCAAGAGAGGTATGGCTACACCTTC.

The rearrangement uses TRBV20-1 and TRBJ2-1; unclear D gene. This CDR3 region has 11 residues. Germline V gene sequence: CDR1 DFQATT, CDR2 SNEGSKA (reference sequence). Trimming took 2 bases from V and 7 from J, leaving 6 bases between them. CDR3 region: CSARKTNEQFF. The CDR3 DNA is TGCAGTGCTAGAAAAACGAATGAGCAGTTCTTC.

This clonotype has more than one count but fewer than ten. The rearrangement uses TRBV4-2 and TRBJ2-6; D is unresolved. From germline, CDR1 is LGHNA and CDR2 YNFKEQ. The CDR3 totals 15 residues. V was clipped by 0 bases and J by 8 bases, with 11 bases between them. The CDR3 DNA reads as TGTGCCAGCAGCCAAGAAAGTCCAGGTACCAACGTCCTGACTTTC. It translates to CASSQESPGTNVLTF.

This clonotype was detected ten times or more. The CDR3 spells CASSDLSAANEKLFF. The CDR3 nucleotides read TGTGCCAGCAGTGATTTGAGTGCGGCTAATGAAAAACTGTTTTTT. The gene calls are TRBV2 and TRBJ1-4; D gene unclear. V was shortened by 3 bases and J by 3 bases, with 11 bases between the two germline ends. The CDR3 totals 15 residues. CDR1 and CDR2 from the germline V gene are SNHLY and FYNNEI.

Comment on this clonotype: An end of the junction does not agree with germline; a read error may underlie this. V is TRBV6-5 and J is TRBJ1-1, with 8 bases matching TRBD1. The CDR3 is made up of 14 amino acids. CDR1 and CDR2 (germline): MNHEY, SVGAGI. The CDR3 DNA sequence: TGTGCCGGCAGTTACCGGACAGGGAGGACTGAAGCTTTCTTT. Its protein product is CAGSYRTGRTEAFF.

The gene calls are TRBV20-1 and TRBJ1-5; 7 bases line up with TRBD1. Losses at the gene ends were 3 bases for V and 4 bases for J; bases not matched to a gene: 0. The germline V gene has CDR1 DFQATT and CDR2 SNEGSKA (reference sequence). The CDR3 length is 12 residues. Here the CDR3 DNA reads TGCAGTGCTAGGGGACAGAATCAGCCCCAGCATTTT. This codes for CSARGQNQPQHF.

V usage is TRBV20-1 and J usage is TRBJ1-4; tentative D call: TRBD1 (5 bases). V lost 4 bases and J lost 6, with 15 bases in between. In germline, CDR1 is DFQATT, CDR2 SNEGSKA (reference sequence). The CDR3 is 14 amino acids. This CDR3 is CSAIPPVGHEKLFF. The CDR3 region has the DNA TGCAGTGCTATTCCCCCAGTGGGGCATGAAAAACTGTTTTTT.

This clonotype was seen a few times. This chain links TRBV5-1 with TRBJ2-7; D might be TRBD1 (6 bases). This CDR3 has 13 residues. The V and J ends lost 3 bases and 6 bases respectively, with 13 bases between them. Germline V gene sequence: CDR1 SGHRS, CDR2 YFSETQ. The CDR3 loop is CASSSPGAGEQYF. CDR3 nucleotides: TGCGCCAGCAGCTCCCCAGGGGCTGGCGAGCAGTACTTC.

This clonotype showed up just a few times. The chain has TRBV30 and TRBJ2-7, with 8 positions matching TRBD2. Germline assignment: CDR1 GTSNPN and CDR2 SVGIG (reference sequence). There are 14 residues in the CDR3. The V segment lost 4 bases and the J segment 7 bases; nucleotides outside the gene matches: 12. The CDR3 here is CAWIVSGNGGEQYF. For the CDR3, the DNA is TGTGCCTGGATCGTTAGCGGGAACGGCGGGGAGCAGTACTTC.

In its sample, this clonotype was seen many times. The chain recombines TRBV7-2 with TRBJ1-1, with no clear D. V was clipped by 5 bases and J by 2 bases, with 18 bases between them. The CDR3 is 16 amino acids. Germline loops: CDR1 SGHTA, CDR2 FQGNSA. This CDR3 is CASSPRVGPSNTEAFF. The CDR3 nucleotides are TGTGCCAGCAGCCCCCGGGTCGGGCCAAGTAACACTGAAGCTTTCTTT.

In its sample, this clonotype was seen a few times. This chain connects TRBV7-2 to TRBJ2-1, with D unresolved. This CDR3 spans 13 amino acids. V gave up 3 bases and J gave up 5 bases, with 8 bases separating them. The germline CDR1 and CDR2 sequences are SGHTA and FQGNSA. This CDR3 is CASSLGWNNEQFF. CDR3 nucleotides: TGTGCCAGCAGCTTGGGTTGGAACAATGAGCAGTTCTTC. Complete variable domain (other parts from reference TRBV7-2 and TRBJ2-1): GAGVSQSPSNKVTEKGKDVELRCDPISGHTALYWYRQSLGQGLEFLIYFQGNSAPDKSGLPSDRFSAERTGGSVSTLTIQRTQQEDSAVYLCASSLGWNNEQFFGPGTRLTVL.

This clonotype appeared a few times. The chain links TRBV11-2 to TRBJ2-7; no clear D gene. From germline, CDR1 is SGHAT and CDR2 FQNNGV. V dropped 3 bases and J dropped 2 bases, with 8 bases sitting between them. The CDR3 has 13 residues. The CDR3 reads CASSFWRTYEQYF. CDR3 nucleotides: TGTGCCAGCAGCTTTTGGAGAACCTACGAGCAGTACTTC. The whole variable domain, filled in from reference TRBV11-2 and TRBJ2-7, reads EAGVAQSPRYKIIEKRQSVAFWCNPISGHATLYWYQQILGQGPKLLIQFQNNGVVDDSQLPKDRFSAERLKGVDSTLKIQPAKLEDSAVYLCASSFWRTYEQYFGPGTRLTVT.

This clonotype was picked up a small number of times. The rearrangement links TRBV6-2 or TRBV6-3 to TRBJ2-5; D gene ambiguous. CDR3 length: 13 residues. CDR1 MNHEY and CDR2 SVGEGT come from the germline V gene. V was clipped by 2 bases and J by 2 bases, with 6 bases between them. CDR3 coding DNA: TGTGCCAGCAGTTACCGGATACAAGAGACCCAGTACTTC. Its protein is CASSYRIQETQYF.

This clonotype has a count of ten or more. This chain links TRBV18 with TRBJ2-1; perhaps TRBD1 as D (6 bases). This CDR3 contains 13 residues. Germline CDR1 is KGHSH and CDR2 is LQKENI. Trimming took off 1 base at V and 7 bases at J, with 8 bases between the two ends. CDR3 nucleotides: TGTGCCAGCTCACCACGGGACATAAATGAGCAGTTCTTC. This codes for CASSPRDINEQFF.